The 27 T cell receptor beta chains listed next were all sequenced from one sample in a study of blood T cell repertoires in COVID-19. TCRdb's copy holds only in-frame clones and misses some; the assay was immunoSEQ multiplex PCR. The sample has about 130,000 clones; around 85% are singletons. What was sequenced was peripheral blood. The receptors were gathered from a human donor in a cohort sampled during active COVID-19.

The rearrangement joins TRBV5-4 to TRBJ1-2; D possibly corresponds to TRBD1 (5 bases). V lost 4 bases and J lost 2, with 12 bases in between. The CDR3 has 14 amino acids. Germline CDR1 reads SGHNT; CDR2 reads YYREEE (reference sequence). As DNA, the CDR3 is TGTGCCAGCAGCCCCCCAGGACACAACTATGGCTACACCTTC. Its protein product is CASSPPGHNYGYTF.

This chain links TRBV6-5 with TRBJ1-1; the D gene is possibly TRBD1 (5 bases). The length of the CDR3 is 14 residues. CDR1 and CDR2 from the germline V gene are MNHEY and SVGAGI. Trimming cost V 2 bases and J 1 base, with 8 bases left between them. The CDR3: CASSYAGRNTEAFF. CDR3 sequence (DNA): TGTGCCAGCAGTTACGCAGGGCGGAACACTGAAGCTTTCTTT.

The chain is built from TRBV6-5 and TRBJ1-2; perhaps TRBD1 as D (5 bases). The V end lost 2 bases, the J end lost 0 bases, and 13 bases lay between the germline ends. Germline loops: CDR1 MNHEY, CDR2 SVGAGI. The CDR3 runs to 16 residues. CDR3: CASSYGSTVPNYGYTF. The CDR3 DNA reads TGTGCCAGCAGTTACGGGTCGACAGTCCCTAACTATGGCTACACCTTC.

The chain carries TRBV12-3 or TRBV12-4 and TRBJ1-3; D call uncertain. V lost 5 bases to trimming and J lost 5 bases, with 10 bases between them. CDR3 length: 13 amino acids. The chain's CDR3 is CASSPLMRNTIYF. The CDR3, as DNA: TGTGCCAGCAGTCCCCTAATGAGAAACACCATATATTTT.

The chain links TRBV5-1 to TRBJ2-3; 8 positions match TRBD2. Germline V gives CDR1 SGHRS, CDR2 YFSETQ. The ends lost 2 bases at V and 4 bases at J; junction bases unmatched: 6. The length of the CDR3 is 15 residues. The DNA for the CDR3 is TGCGCCAGCAGCTTATCGGGGGGGCCGGCAGATACGCAGTATTTT. It encodes CASSLSGGPADTQYF.

This clone was detected once. In DNA, the CDR3 is TGCACCAGCCGAGACAGGGTCAAAGCTTTCTTT. Residues: CTSRDRVKAFF. V gene TRBV1 combines with J gene TRBJ1-1; the tabulated D call, TRBD1, remains unverified against the DNA. TRBV1 is recorded as a pseudogene. CDR3 length equals 11 residues.

The chain links TRBV14 to TRBJ2-1; TRBD1 is a possible D gene (5 bases). V was shortened by 0 bases and J by 15 bases, with 18 bases between the two germline ends. The CDR3 sequence is 14 residues long. Germline CDR1 reads SGHDN; CDR2 reads FVKESK. The CDR3: CASSQENGRGESFF. The CDR3, as DNA: TGTGCCAGCAGCCAAGAGAACGGAAGGGGTGAATCGTTCTTC.

The chain combines TRBV4-3 with TRBJ2-1, with 8 positions matching TRBD2. CDR1 is LGHNA and CDR2 is YSLEER in the germline V gene. J lost 5 bases, V lost 5 bases, and 8 bases had no gene match. The CDR3 spans 15 residues. The CDR3 is CASSRGGLENNEQFF. The CDR3 DNA follows: TGCGCCAGCAGCAGGGGGGGACTAGAAAACAATGAGCAGTTCTTC.

The rearrangement joins TRBV9 to TRBJ2-1, with D perhaps matching TRBD1 (6 bases). The V end lost 0 bases, the J end lost 5 bases, and 12 bases lay between the germline ends. The CDR3 is 15 amino acids. Germline-derived CDR1 and CDR2 are SGDLS and YYNGEE. CDR3 in amino acids: CASSVGGTSNNEQFF. The CDR3 coding sequence is TGTGCCAGCAGCGTAGGAGGGACATCGAACAATGAGCAGTTCTTC.

The J gene is TRBJ1-2, the V gene TRBV6-6; D not certain. In germline, CDR1 is MNHNY, CDR2 SVGAGI (reference sequence). V was trimmed by 6 bases and J by 8 bases, leaving 13 bases between them. This CDR3 region has 12 residues. The CDR3 loop reads CASSPRGWGYTF. CDR3 nucleotides: TGTGCCAGCAGCCCCCGGGGTTGGGGCTACACCTTC.

As DNA, the CDR3 is TGTGCCAGCAGTGTTTTAGGTCCCGGGTCCTATAATTCACCCCTCCACTTT. Its translation is CASSVLGPGSYNSPLHF. The chain employs TRBV6-1 and TRBJ1-6; the D is unclear. The CDR3 is 17 residues long. V shed 4 bases and J shed 1 base, with 14 bases lying between them. Germline values: CDR1 MNHNS, CDR2 SASEGT.

The rearrangement links TRBV30 to TRBJ1-2; TRBD1 matches at 10 bases. The V segment lost 4 bases and the J segment 6 bases; nucleotides outside the gene matches: 14. CDR1 is GTSNPN and CDR2 is SVGIG in the germline V gene (reference sequence). The CDR3 totals 16 residues. The CDR3 nucleotides read TGTGCCTGGATACTGCCGGGGACAGGGGCGGGAGATGGCTACACCTTC. Translation: CAWILPGTGAGDGYTF.

This clone was counted ten times or more. The chain recombines TRBV9 with TRBJ1-2; D is uncertain. Trimming stripped 0 bases from V and 1 base from J, with 10 bases between. The germline gives CDR1 SGDLS, CDR2 YYNGEE. The CDR3 runs 15 residues. This chain's CDR3 is CASSVAVQVNYGYTF. DNA for the CDR3: TGTGCCAGCAGCGTAGCGGTGCAGGTTAACTATGGCTACACCTTC.

The chain uses TRBV5-1 and TRBJ1-5, with TRBD1 matching over 9 bases. CDR1 and CDR2 from the germline V gene are SGHRS and YFSETQ. The V segment lost 1 base and the J segment 4 bases; nucleotides outside the gene matches: 3. CDR3 size: 15 residues. DNA of the CDR3: TGCGCCAGCAGCTTGTTGGGGACAGGGAATCAGCCCCAGCATTTT. As protein: CASSLLGTGNQPQHF.

There are many counts of this clone. The chain has TRBV19 and TRBJ1-4; possible D gene TRBD1, 5 bases. Trimming stripped 3 bases from V and 4 bases from J, with 18 bases between. Germline assignment: CDR1 LNHDA and CDR2 SQIVND (reference sequence). The CDR3 runs to 17 residues. The CDR3 sequence is CASSIFRGAADNEKLFF. In DNA, the CDR3 is TGTGCCAGTAGTATTTTTCGCGGGGCGGCCGATAATGAAAAACTGTTTTTT.

Notes on this clone: Other DNA variants within this sample encode the same CDR3. This chain links TRBV12-3 or TRBV12-4 with TRBJ2-1; unclear D gene. Deletions cut 3 bases from V and 7 bases from J, with 10 bases between. CDR3 length equals 13 residues. CDR3 protein: CASSLNRWNEQFF. As DNA, the CDR3 is TGTGCCAGCAGTTTGAACCGGTGGAATGAGCAGTTCTTC.

Only one count was recorded for this clone. The rearrangement uses TRBV27 and TRBJ1-6; D gene uncertain. Per germline, CDR1 MNHEY and CDR2 SMNVEV (reference sequence). Trimming pared 3 bases from V and 7 bases from J, leaving 16 bases between. The CDR3 loop spans 16 amino acids. Written as DNA, the CDR3 is TGTGCCAGCAGTTTCCTTGAGAACCCGGTCAATTCACCCCTCCACTTT. Translation: CASSFLENPVNSPLHF.

The CDR3 DNA reads TGTGCCAGCAGCTTCCCCAACTACAATGAGCAGTTCTTC. As protein: CASSFPNYNEQFF. The V and J genes are TRBV7-2 and TRBJ2-1, with D hard to call. The CDR3 sequence is 13 residues long. The V end lost 3 bases, the J end lost 3 bases, and 6 bases lay between the germline ends. Germline V gives CDR1 SGHTA, CDR2 FQGNSA.

This rearrangement joins TRBV6-4 to TRBJ2-5, with 16 bases fitting TRBD2. Losses at the gene ends were 4 bases for V and 3 bases for J; bases not matched to a gene: 8. The germline CDR1 and CDR2 sequences are MRHNA and SNTAGT. The CDR3 consists of 18 residues. The CDR3 sequence is CASSGGTSGGAREETQYF. CDR3 nucleotides: TGTGCCAGCAGTGGTGGGACTAGCGGGGGGGCTAGGGAAGAGACCCAGTACTTC.

This clone appeared once. The J gene is TRBJ1-1, the V gene TRBV5-1; D is perhaps TRBD1 (6 bases). The germline V gene encodes CDR1 SGHRS and CDR2 YFSETQ. Trimming took 0 bases from V and 0 from J, leaving 12 bases between them. This CDR3 is 16 amino acids long. The CDR3 loop reads CASSLDLGALNTEAFF. The CDR3 bases are TGCGCCAGCAGCTTGGATTTGGGGGCCCTGAACACTGAAGCTTTCTTT.

This clone was counted only a few times. This sequence joins TRBV19 and TRBJ2-4; D is uncertain. Germline CDR1 LNHDA, CDR2 SQIVND (reference sequence). The CDR3 consists of 15 residues. V was trimmed by 2 bases and J by 0 bases, leaving 8 bases between them. Here the CDR3 reads CASSISVVAKNIQYF. CDR3 sequence (DNA): TGTGCCAGTAGTATATCGGTTGTAGCCAAAAACATTCAGTACTTC.

This rearrangement joins TRBV29-1 to TRBJ2-1; possibly TRBD2 for D (6 bases). CDR1 is SQVTM and CDR2 is ANQGSEA in the germline V gene. This CDR3 has 13 amino acids. V dropped 8 bases and J dropped 7 bases, with 18 bases sitting between them. CDR3 DNA: TGCAGCACCGGGAGTAGCTCGATAAATGAGCAGTTCTTC. This sequence encodes CSTGSSSINEQFF.

The V call is TRBV6-2 or TRBV6-3, the J call TRBJ2-2; 7 bases agree with TRBD2. Looked up from germline, CDR1 is MNHEY and CDR2 is SVGEGT. This CDR3 region has 15 residues. The V and J ends lost 4 bases and 1 base, in that order; junction bases with no gene match: 3. The CDR3 coding sequence is TGTGCCAGCAGTTTAAGCGGGATGAACACCGGGGAGCTGTTTTTT. Its protein is CASSLSGMNTGELFF.

The gene calls are TRBV5-6 and TRBJ1-6, with TRBD1 identical over 7 bases. V lost 4 bases, J lost 10 bases, and 11 bases stayed unmatched. CDR1 is SGHDT, CDR2 YYEEEE, per germline. The CDR3 is made up of 15 amino acids. The CDR3 is CASSKPTGTESPLHF. The CDR3 nucleotides read TGTGCCAGCAGCAAGCCGACAGGGACGGAGTCACCCCTCCACTTT.

This sequence joins TRBV5-5 and TRBJ1-1; 9 positions match TRBD1. The V and J ends lost 1 base and 6 bases, in that order; junction bases with no gene match: 7. Germline assignment: CDR1 SGHKS and CDR2 YYEKEE (reference sequence). The CDR3 contains 15 residues. The CDR3 sequence: CASSLLGDRVAEAFF. CDR3 nucleotides: TGTGCCAGCAGCTTGTTAGGGGACAGGGTCGCTGAAGCTTTCTTT. The full variable domain, its missing parts supplied by reference TRBV5-5 and TRBJ1-1, is DAGVTQSPTHLIKTRGQQVTLRCSPISGHKSVSWYQQVLGQGPQFIFQYYEKEERGRGNFPDRFSARQFPNYSSELNVNALLLGDSALYLCASSLLGDRVAEAFFGQGTRLTVV.

The genes are TRBV19 and TRBJ1-6, with a tentative D call TRBD1 (5 bases). The CDR3 consists of 14 residues. Germline V gene data show CDR1 as LNHDA and CDR2 as SQIVND (reference sequence). Trimming cost V 2 bases and J 6 bases, with 8 bases left between them. CDR3: CASSIQGFNSPLHF. The CDR3 region has the DNA TGTGCCAGTAGTATACAGGGTTTTAATTCACCCCTCCACTTT.

The genes are TRBV30 and TRBJ1-2, with D maybe TRBD1 (5 bases). This CDR3 spans 11 amino acids. Germline CDR1 GTSNPN, CDR2 SVGIG (reference sequence). V was shortened by 1 base and J by 8 bases, with 8 bases between the two germline ends. In nucleotides, the CDR3 is TGTGCCTGGAGTGGCGGGGGAGGCTACACCTTC. This translates into CAWSGGGGYTF.